One and the same sample provided the 19 T cell receptor beta chains below, sequenced in a study of T cells in Graves' hyperthyroidism and ophthalmopathy. It was RNA transcripts that yielded the amplified TCR beta CDR3 regions. The primer set for the first-round RT-PCR of the TCR CDR3 was HTBI. One entry per CDR3 protein results from TCRdb running MiXCR on the multiplex PCR reads. The sample lists around 440,000 distinct CDR3 sequences; around 16% were seen once. Sequencing was carried out using blood. The source of these receptors is a young woman with Graves' hyperthyroidism.

This clonotype was seen just once. V gene TRBV6-1 combines with J gene TRBJ1-1; D is uncertain. The CDR3 sequence is 14 residues long. V was pared by 6 bases and J by 3 bases, with 14 bases between. The germline V gene has CDR1 MNHNS and CDR2 SASEGT. CDR3 loop: CASSETWGYTEAFF. Written as DNA, the CDR3 is TGTGCCAGCAGCGAGACTTGGGGATACACTGAAGCTTTCTTT.

This clonotype was observed at least ten times. The J gene is TRBJ1-1, the V gene TRBV20-1; D unresolved. Per the germline V gene, CDR1 is DFQATT and CDR2 is SNEGSKA (reference sequence). V shed 3 bases and J shed 1 base, with 12 bases lying between them. The CDR3 runs to 14 residues. The DNA for the CDR3 is TGCAGTGCTAGGATCCGGCATGGGAACACTGAAGCTTTCTTT. This encodes CSARIRHGNTEAFF.

This clonotype was picked up many times. The CDR3 sequence is CASSFVPGYEQYF. For the CDR3, the DNA is TGTGCCAGCAGTTTCGTACCGGGTTACGAGCAGTACTTC. This chain connects TRBV6-1 to TRBJ2-7; D call uncertain. This CDR3 is 13 amino acids long. The ends were cut back, 5 bases at V and 4 bases at J, with 12 bases in the middle. Germline CDR1 MNHNS, CDR2 SASEGT.

This clonotype was found many times. The rearrangement uses TRBV5-5 and TRBJ1-6, with 9 positions matching TRBD1. The V gene's germline CDR1 is SGHKS and CDR2 YYEKEE (reference sequence). J was trimmed by 6 bases and V by 6 bases; bases with no gene match: 7. The CDR3 is 15 residues long. In DNA form, the CDR3 reads TGTGCCAGCACCCGACAGGGGGATAGTAATTCACCCCTCCACTTT. It specifies CASTRQGDSNSPLHF.

CDR3 loop: CASSWGLAGEAVTQYF. DNA for the CDR3: TGTGCCAGCAGTTGGGGGCTAGCGGGAGAGGCCGTTACGCAGTATTTT. J is TRBJ2-3 and V is TRBV28; 10 nucleotides align to TRBD2. The CDR3 spans 16 residues. Germline V gene data show CDR1 as MDHEN and CDR2 as SYDVKM. V lost 4 bases, J lost 8 bases, and 12 bases stayed unmatched.

The chain uses TRBV7-3 and TRBJ1-1, with D uncertain. Germline V gene lookup returns CDR1 SGHTA and CDR2 FQGTGA. This CDR3 is built from 14 residues. V lost 1 base, J lost 1 base, and 7 bases lay in between. In nucleotides, the CDR3 is TGTGCCAGCAGCTTAATAGGAGAGAACACTGAAGCTTTCTTT. Encoded protein: CASSLIGENTEAFF.

This clonotype was detected many times. This chain uses TRBV6-1 with TRBJ2-2; D not certain. In germline, CDR1 is MNHNS, CDR2 SASEGT. CDR3 length: 16 amino acids. The V end lost 5 bases, the J end lost 0 bases, and 13 bases lay between the germline ends. As DNA, the CDR3 is TGTGCCAGCAGTTCTGTGGGTCTAGCGAACACCGGGGAGCTGTTTTTT. It is translated as CASSSVGLANTGELFF.

The chain combines TRBV7-2 with TRBJ1-2, with D perhaps matching TRBD1 (5 bases). Germline V gives CDR1 SGHTA, CDR2 FQGNSA. The CDR3 consists of 13 residues. Trimming pared 1 base from V and 8 bases from J, leaving 11 bases between. The CDR3 loop is CASSLGTLSGYTF. CDR3 coding DNA: TGTGCCAGCAGCTTAGGGACATTGAGCGGCTACACCTTC.

This clonotype occurred a few times. The genes are TRBV4-1 and TRBJ1-5; maybe TRBD1 (6 bases). From germline, CDR1 is MGHRA and CDR2 YSYEKL. The CDR3 spans 13 residues. Trimming stripped 1 base from V and 6 bases from J, with 7 bases between. CDR3 in DNA: TGCGCCAGCAGCCAAGGGACAGTTCAGCCCCAGCATTTT. Encoded protein: CASSQGTVQPQHF.

As for this clonotype: This sequence may be a read error, since a much larger clone differs from it by one base. This rearrangement joins TRBV7-6 to TRBJ2-1; possibly TRBD1 or TRBD2 for D (5 bases each). Germline V gene lookup returns CDR1 SGHVS and CDR2 FNYEAQ. V gave up 3 bases and J gave up 3 bases, with 9 bases separating them. This CDR3 region has 14 residues. CDR3 coding DNA: TGTGCCAGCAGCTTCCGGGACGACTACAATGAGCAGTTCTTC. It translates to CASSFRDDYNEQFF.

The table lists this clonotype with many counts. The CDR3 is CASSYGRSSYEQYF. The DNA for the CDR3 is TGTGCCAGCAGTTACGGGAGGAGCTCCTACGAGCAGTACTTC. J is TRBJ2-7 and V is TRBV6-5; possibly TRBD2 for D (6 bases). From germline, CDR1 is MNHEY and CDR2 SVGAGI. Trimming removed 2 bases from V and 0 bases from J, with 8 bases in between. This CDR3 contains 14 residues.

CDR3: CASSFGGANTEAFF. DNA of the CDR3: TGTGCCAGCAGTTTCGGGGGTGCGAACACTGAAGCTTTCTTT. J is TRBJ1-1 and V is TRBV27; the D gene is possibly TRBD1 (5 bases). The CDR3 contains 14 residues. Per germline, CDR1 MNHEY and CDR2 SMNVEV (reference sequence). V gave up 3 bases and J gave up 1 base, with 9 bases separating them.

This clonotype was detected many times. The chain employs TRBV19 and TRBJ2-1; D is possibly TRBD1 or TRBD2 (6 bases each). Trimming stripped 1 base from V and 7 bases from J, with 23 bases between. This CDR3 is built from 18 residues. The germline V gene encodes CDR1 LNHDA and CDR2 SQIVND (reference sequence). The CDR3 DNA reads TGTGCCAGTAGTATAGGGGTTTCCGGGGGCTTAAGTCGGAATGAGCAGTTCTTC. Amino acid sequence: CASSIGVSGGLSRNEQFF.

In this sample, this clonotype turned up many times. The gene calls are TRBV20-1 and TRBJ2-7, with 8 bases that match TRBD1. Trimming removed 3 bases from V and 0 bases from J; junction bases left unmatched: 1. Germline assignment: CDR1 DFQATT and CDR2 SNEGSKA (reference sequence). This CDR3 contains 13 residues. For the CDR3, the DNA is TGCAGTGCTAGCGGGACAGGCTCCTACGAGCAGTACTTC. Protein product: CSASGTGSYEQYF.

This clonotype was found many times. The rearrangement uses TRBV30 and TRBJ1-1, with D perhaps matching TRBD1 (6 bases). There are 13 residues in the CDR3. Trimming shortened V by 4 bases and J by 3 bases, and 12 bases separated the two germline ends. CDR1 is GTSNPN and CDR2 is SVGIG in the germline V gene (reference sequence). The CDR3 region is CAWKSGGYTEAFF. The CDR3 DNA reads as TGTGCCTGGAAGTCGGGGGGCTACACTGAAGCTTTCTTT.

This clonotype has ten or more counts. The chain joins TRBV18 to TRBJ2-1; D is undetermined. Per the germline V gene, CDR1 is KGHSH and CDR2 is LQKENI. The V end was cut by 3 bases, the J end by 7 bases, with 10 bases between. This CDR3 region has 13 residues. As DNA, the CDR3 is TGTGCCAGCTCACCGGTGGGTACGAATGAGCAGTTCTTC. Its translation: CASSPVGTNEQFF.

The chain links TRBV7-9 to TRBJ2-7, with 7 bases that match TRBD2. The CDR3 loop spans 18 amino acids. V shed 2 bases and J 6 bases; nucleotides not matched to a gene: 19. Germline V gene lookup returns CDR1 SEHNR and CDR2 FQNEAQ (reference sequence). The CDR3 region has the DNA TGTGCCAGCAGCTTAAGTTCGGGGCTAGGCTCCGGGGGGTTCGAGCAGTACTTC. It yields the protein CASSLSSGLGSGGFEQYF.

A few counts support this clonotype. The rearrangement links TRBV12-5 to TRBJ2-7; TRBD1 might be the D (6 bases). V lost 4 bases and J 1 base, leaving 8 bases between the germline ends. The germline gives CDR1 LGHNT, CDR2 FRNRAP. This CDR3 has 13 amino acids. The DNA for the CDR3 is TGTGCTAGTGGTTCTACAGGGTCCTACGAGCAGTACTTC. As protein: CASGSTGSYEQYF.

In regard to this clonotype: This may be a read error, as it is one base from a much larger clone. The V call is TRBV12-5, the J call TRBJ2-5; perhaps TRBD2 as D (6 bases). The CDR3 length is 16 residues. Trimming pared 0 bases from V and 1 base from J, leaving 12 bases between. From germline, CDR1 is LGHNT and CDR2 FRNRAP. The DNA for the CDR3 is TGTGCTAGTGGTTTGGTACTAGGAGGGTCCCAAGAGACCCAGTACTTC. Encoded protein: CASGLVLGGSQETQYF.